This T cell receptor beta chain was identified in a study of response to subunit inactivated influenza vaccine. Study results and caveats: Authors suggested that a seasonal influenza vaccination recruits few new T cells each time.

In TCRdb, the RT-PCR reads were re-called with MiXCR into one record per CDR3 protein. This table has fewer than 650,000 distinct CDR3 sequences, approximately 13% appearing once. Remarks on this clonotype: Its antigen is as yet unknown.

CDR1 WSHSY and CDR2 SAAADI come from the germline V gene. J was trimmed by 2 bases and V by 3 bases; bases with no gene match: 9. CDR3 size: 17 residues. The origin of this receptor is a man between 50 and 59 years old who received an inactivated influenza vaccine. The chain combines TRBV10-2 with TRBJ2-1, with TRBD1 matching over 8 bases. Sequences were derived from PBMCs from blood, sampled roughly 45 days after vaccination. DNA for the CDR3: TGCGCCAGCAGTGATGCCAGGACAGGGTTCCCCTACAATGAGCAGTTCTTC. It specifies CASSDARTGFPYNEQFF.